The source of this TCR beta chain is a study of cytomegalovirus exposure and HLA in healthy donors. At the level of the study: Earlier sequencing of some 190 million T cells yielded 100 million to 140 million unique TCR beta sequences. Study conclusions and caveats: Compared with the roughly 700-donor mean, an Asian-associated ancestry cluster reportedly had fewer N-insertions, according to a later analysis. Apparent HLA restriction characterized most CMV-associated TCR beta chains in a later analysis.

It was with 60 Vbeta and 13 Jbeta primers that the PCR ran. TCRdb's table, derived via immunoSEQ multiplex PCR, lists solely in-frame clones and lacks some. Of approximately 100,000 clones in the sample, around 77% are singletons; the top ten hold over 9.5%. As to this clone: Its cognate antigen is unknown. Other DNA sequences in the sample encode the same CDR3.

V was shortened by 0 bases and J by 0 bases, with 3 bases between the two germline ends. The germline V gene encodes CDR1 SGDLS and CDR2 YYNGEE. This CDR3 is 13 amino acids long. The receptor was derived from a man aged 35 to 55 in good health and CMV-seropositive. The sequenced sample was PBMCs. This chain uses TRBV9 with TRBJ1-1; no clear D gene. The CDR3 coding sequence is TGTGCCAGCAGCGTAGCAGTGAACACTGAAGCTTTCTTT. It encodes CASSVAVNTEAFF.